This T cell receptor (beta chain) was obtained from a study of blood T cell repertoires in COVID-19. For the study at large: Acute and convalescent COVID-19 samples came from the United States, Italy and Spain. PBMCs, B-cell-depleted T cells, or T cells provided the cDNA or gDNA that made up the material.

Original processing notes: Reference gene primer amplification yielded estimated nucleated cell counts. Assay used: immunoSEQ multiplex PCR; TCRdb lists only in-frame clones, some missing. V, J and clone size are taken as reported in that table, and D and trimming were inferred from the DNA itself. In the table there are around 100,000 clones, around four fifths of which are singletons. V was pared by 3 bases and J by 0 bases, with 11 bases of the junction left unmatched. The CDR3 length is 18 residues. Germline V gene data show CDR1 as SGHTA and CDR2 as FQGNSA. This clone was detected once. This clonotype was sampled from a man aged 50 to 59 with active or convalescent COVID-19. This chain connects TRBV7-2 to TRBJ2-1, with 7 bases lining up with TRBD2. Sequencing was performed on peripheral blood. In DNA form, the CDR3 reads TGTGCCAGCAGCTTTGACGGGAGGCAATATAGCTCCTACAATGAGCAGTTCTTC. Encoded protein: CASSFDGRQYSSYNEQFF.